This TCR beta chain was recorded in a study of beta chain features in type 1 diabetes. Study-wide background: Healthy donors and patients showed comparable age, gender and cell yields. The study, taken as a whole, reports: Relative to healthy donors, patients appeared to have naive, central memory and Treg TCRB repertoires that were more similar.

The CDR3 contains 14 residues. CDR1 and CDR2 (germline): SQVTM, ANQGSEA. V was cut by 6 bases and J by 7 bases, with 21 bases left in between. On this clone: Its specificity is unknown.

Investigators reverse transcribed all isolated RNA, so they sequenced expressed TCRB transcripts. Naive, central memory and regulatory T cell samples yielded about 4 million reads on average. Data came from immunoSEQ multiplex PCR; TCRdb stores just in-frame clones and leaves some out. This sample has 38,000 or so clones, with almost 65% found just once. Source material: Tregs from blood. The rearrangement links TRBV29-1 to TRBJ1-2, with D unclear. The sequence was collected from a woman younger than 45 in good health. The CDR3 here is CSVPPAGSKLGYTF. DNA of the CDR3: TGCAGCGTGCCCCCCGCTGGTAGCAAGCTTGGCTACACCTTC.